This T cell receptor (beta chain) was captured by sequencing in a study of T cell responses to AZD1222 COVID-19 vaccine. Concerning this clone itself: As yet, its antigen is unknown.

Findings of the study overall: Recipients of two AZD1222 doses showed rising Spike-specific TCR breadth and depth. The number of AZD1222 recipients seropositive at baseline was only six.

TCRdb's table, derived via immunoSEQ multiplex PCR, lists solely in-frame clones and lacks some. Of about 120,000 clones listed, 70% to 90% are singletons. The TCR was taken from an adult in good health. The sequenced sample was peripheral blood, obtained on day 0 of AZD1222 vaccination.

The CDR3 DNA follows: TGTGCCAGCAGCTCCGGACTCGGACAGGGTATCAGTGGGGCCAACGTCCTGACTTTC. The encoded protein is CASSSGLGQGISGANVLTF. The V gene is TRBV7-8, the J gene TRBJ2-6; TRBD1 matches at 8 bases. V trimming: 4 bases; J trimming: 3 bases; junction bases outside the gene matches: 14. Germline lookup yields CDR1 SGHVS and CDR2 FQNEAQ. CDR3 size: 19 residues.